The entry that follows covers one T cell receptor beta chain sequence. Within the library, unique molecular identifiers were attached to each individual cDNA molecule. Each CDR3 protein is one row after TCRdb ran MiXCR on the RACE reads. This table holds about 380,000 distinct CDR3 sequences, 4% to 5.5% found once. This entry is derived from a study of human T cells and chemical hapten exposure. Time point noted: patch test 1, 2 weeks after DPC sensitization. Noted treatment: therapeutic diphenylcyclopropenone sensitization with weekly scalp DPC. CDR3 length: 12 residues. V lost 2 bases and J 5 bases, leaving 8 bases between the germline ends. Germline lookup yields CDR1 SGHDT and CDR2 YYEEEE.

This sample comprised whole blood, obtained in connection with sensitization to the hapten diphenylcyclopropenone (DPC). The genes are TRBV5-6 and TRBJ2-7, with D possibly TRBD1 on 6 matching bases. The clonotype originates from a woman aged 45-65 years with alopecia areata. Some clones in this sample may be carry-over from other donors' samples. In DNA, the CDR3 is TGTGCCAGCAGCTTCGGACAGCACGAGCAGTACTTC. Protein sequence: CASSFGQHEQYF.